These T cell receptor beta chains were read from a single sample in a study of identifying expanded T cells in peripheral blood. Some clones are missing from TCRdb's copy, which holds only in-frame ones; the method was immunoSEQ multiplex PCR. The data contain 65,000 to 95,000 clones, roughly 84% of them singletons. Sequenced input: blood. The source is a person between 18 and 69 years old in good health. Each CDR3 is given with its conserved first and last residue. The D gene is left open where the match is weak. Part of the rows lack a size; the others show once, few, many or a class for expanded clones.

d_call j_call v_call clone_size cdr3_aa cdr3_nt
. TRBJ2-5 TRBV28 . CASSKTGRGVQETQYF TGTGCCAGCAGTAAGACAGGGAGGGGCGTCCAAGAGACCCAGTACTTC
. TRBJ2-7 TRBV29-1 . CSVAGGLKFYEQYF TGCAGCGTTGCCGGGGGACTCAAGTTTTACGAGCAGTACTTC
TRBD1 TRBJ2-3 TRBV28 . CASDRGQSTDTQYF TGTGCCAGCGACAGGGGGCAGAGCACAGATACGCAGTATTTT
TRBD1 TRBJ2-7 TRBV28 . CASSLLGQGGEQYF TGTGCCAGCAGTCTCCTGGGACAGGGCGGCGAGCAGTACTTC
TRBD1 TRBJ1-1 TRBV10-3 . CAISGGTGGNMDTEAFF TGTGCCATCAGTGGGGGGACAGGGGGCAATATGGACACTGAAGCTTTCTTT
TRBD2 TRBJ2-1 TRBV15 . CATSRGVVMRGSNEQFF TGTGCCACCAGCAGAGGGGTGGTTATGCGCGGGAGCAATGAGCAGTTCTTC
TRBD2 TRBJ2-5 TRBV11-2 . CASSVSGTSGRETQYF TGTGCCAGCAGCGTAAGCGGGACTAGCGGGAGGGAGACCCAGTACTTC
. TRBJ2-7 TRBV19 . CASSNQGGPYEQYF TGTGCCAGTAGTAACCAGGGGGGCCCCTACGAGCAGTACTTC
TRBD1 TRBJ1-2 TRBV11-2 . CASSPPPDRAYGYTF TGTGCCAGCAGCCCCCCTCCGGACAGGGCATATGGCTACACCTTC
. TRBJ2-5 TRBV7-2 . CASSLPTETQYF TGTGCCAGCAGCTTACCTACTGAGACCCAGTACTTC
. TRBJ1-3 TRBV21-1 . CASSKGPRDSSGNTIYF TGTGCCAGCAGCAAAGGACCCCGGGACAGCTCTGGAAACACCATATATTTT
. TRBJ1-2 TRBV10-3 . CAIRAQLTVVRVGYTF TGTGCCATCCGGGCCCAGTTGACTGTTGTCAGAGTTGGCTACACCTTC
TRBD2 TRBJ2-7 TRBV5-1 . CASRLAGDPYEQYF TGCGCCAGCAGATTAGCGGGAGACCCCTACGAGCAGTACTTC
. TRBJ2-5 TRBV28 once CASSFVLGQETQYF TGTGCCAGCAGTTTTGTGCTAGGACAAGAGACCCAGTACTTC
. TRBJ2-6 TRBV4-1 . CASSRSPPVERNSGANVLTF TGCGCCAGCAGCCGGAGCCCCCCAGTCGAGCGGAACTCTGGGGCCAACGTCCTGACTTTC
. TRBJ1-1 TRBV5-1 . CASSLVSGARTEAFF TGCGCCAGCAGCTTGGTCAGTGGGGCCCGGACTGAAGCTTTCTTT
. TRBJ2-2 TRBV11-3 . CASSLVGQGTGELFF TGTGCCAGCAGCTTAGTAGGGCAGGGCACCGGGGAGCTGTTTTTT
. TRBJ2-2 TRBV7-3 . CASSPEVSGELFF TGTGCCAGCAGCCCAGAAGTATCCGGGGAGCTGTTTTTT
TRBD2 TRBJ2-7 TRBV6-6 . CASLGLAGTYEQYF TGTGCCAGTCTCGGACTAGCGGGAACCTACGAGCAGTACTTC
. TRBJ1-1 TRBV11-2 few CASSLAARAEAFF TGTGCCAGCAGCTTAGCGGCCCGAGCCGAAGCTTTCTTT
TRBD2 TRBJ2-1 TRBV2 . CASMRTSGTYNEQFF TGTGCCAGCATGAGGACTAGCGGGACTTACAATGAGCAGTTCTTC
. TRBJ2-2 TRBV18 . CASSPPVGPLANTGELFF TGTGCCAGCTCACCACCGGTGGGGCCCCTCGCGAACACCGGGGAGCTGTTTTTT
TRBD2 TRBJ2-1 TRBV27 . CASSPRRDYPITEQFF TGTGCCAGCAGTCCTCGCCGGGACTACCCCATTACTGAGCAGTTCTTC
. TRBJ1-2 TRBV20-1 . CSARADQGTF TGCAGTGCTAGAGCGGACCAGGGGACCTTC
TRBD1 TRBJ1-1 TRBV29-1 . CSASGGDTEAFF TGCAGCGCATCAGGGGGTGATACTGAAGCTTTCTTT
. TRBJ2-1 TRBV19 . CASSISVGPGGNEQFF TGTGCCAGTAGTATCTCCGTTGGGCCCGGAGGCAATGAGCAGTTCTTC
. TRBJ2-5 TRBV2 . CASSEARWGAGAQYF TGTGCCAGCAGTGAAGCGCGCTGGGGTGCCGGGGCCCAGTACTTC
. TRBJ2-7 TRBV5-3 . CAPSPTGEQYF TGTGCCCCTAGCCCGACAGGCGAGCAGTACTTC
TRBD1 TRBJ2-3 TRBV5-1 . CASSPRAVPGGSSTDTQYF TGCGCCAGCAGCCCCCGGGCAGTCCCAGGGGGCTCTAGCACAGATACGCAGTATTTT
TRBD2 TRBJ2-1 TRBV5-1 . CASSSLGLGSTYNEQFF TGCGCCAGCAGCTCTCTGGGACTAGGTTCCACCTACAATGAGCAGTTCTTC
. TRBJ1-2 TRBV7-9 . CASSSQGNYGYTF TGTGCCAGCAGCTCACAGGGTAACTATGGCTACACCTTC
. TRBJ2-6 TRBV19 . CASTLDLSGANVLTF TGTGCCAGTACCCTGGACCTCTCTGGGGCCAACGTCCTGACTTTC
. TRBJ2-3 TRBV7-9 . CATRQSTDTQYF TGTGCCACCCGACAATCCACAGATACGCAGTATTTT
. TRBJ1-1 TRBV7-2 . CASSLDPNMNTEAFF TGTGCCAGCAGCTTAGATCCGAACATGAACACTGAAGCTTTCTTT
TRBD1 TRBJ2-7 TRBV10-3 . CAISDALPGTGRHEQYF TGTGCCATCAGTGATGCCCTCCCGGGGACAGGGAGGCACGAGCAGTACTTC
. TRBJ1-5 TRBV4-3 once CASSQEKGPNQPQHF TGCGCCAGCAGCCAAGAAAAGGGGCCCAATCAGCCCCAGCATTTT
TRBD2 TRBJ2-1 TRBV19 . CASRPRREAYNEQFF TGTGCCAGTAGACCGAGGCGGGAGGCGTACAATGAGCAGTTCTTC
TRBD1 TRBJ2-1 TRBV27 . CASSLYRGSYNEQFF TGTGCCAGCTCTTTGTACAGGGGCTCCTACAATGAGCAGTTCTTC
TRBD1 TRBJ1-3 TRBV7-2 . CASSPLVTGGGNTIYF TGTGCCAGCAGCCCCCTCGTCACAGGGGGAGGAAACACCATATATTTT
TRBD2 TRBJ2-1 TRBV10-3 . CAISVGLAGNNEQFF TGTGCCATCAGTGTTGGACTAGCGGGGAACAATGAGCAGTTCTTC
. TRBJ2-3 TRBV10-3 . CALPRRTGATDTQYF TGTGCCCTCCCGCGGAGGACGGGAGCAACAGATACGCAGTATTTT
. TRBJ2-5 TRBV28 few CASSGFLTAPAQETQYF TGTGCCAGCAGTGGTTTCCTGACTGCACCCGCCCAAGAGACCCAGTACTTC